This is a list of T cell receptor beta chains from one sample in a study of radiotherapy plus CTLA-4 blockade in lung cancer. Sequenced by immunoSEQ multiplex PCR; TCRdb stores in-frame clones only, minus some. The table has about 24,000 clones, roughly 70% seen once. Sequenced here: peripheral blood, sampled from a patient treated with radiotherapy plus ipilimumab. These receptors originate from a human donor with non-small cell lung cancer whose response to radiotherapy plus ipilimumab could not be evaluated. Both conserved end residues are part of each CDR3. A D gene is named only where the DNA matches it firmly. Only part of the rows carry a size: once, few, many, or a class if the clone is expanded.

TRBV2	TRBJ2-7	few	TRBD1	TGTGCCAGCACCCCGGGACAGAACTACGAGCAGTACTTC	CASTPGQNYEQYF
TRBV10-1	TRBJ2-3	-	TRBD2	TGCGCCAGCAGCAATCCTAGCGGGGGCACAGATACGCAGTATTTT	CASSNPSGGTDTQYF
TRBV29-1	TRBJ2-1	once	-	TGCAGCGTTGAGTGGGTAGCGGACGGGAGCAATGAGCAGTTCTTC	CSVEWVADGSNEQFF
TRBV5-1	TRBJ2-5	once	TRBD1	TGCGCCAGCAGCTTAAACAGGGGGCAGGGGACCCAGTACTTC	CASSLNRGQGTQYF
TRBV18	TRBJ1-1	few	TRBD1	TGTGCCAGCTCAGCCTTACAGGGGGCTGAAGCTTTCTTT	CASSALQGAEAFF
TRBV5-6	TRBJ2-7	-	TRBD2	TGTGCCAGCAGCGTAGCGGGAGTATCCTACGAGCAGTACTTC	CASSVAGVSYEQYF
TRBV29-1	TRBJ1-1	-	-	TGCAGCGTTGAAGAGGGGGGGTCGGCAGCTTTCTTT	CSVEEGGSAAFF
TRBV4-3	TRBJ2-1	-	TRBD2	TGCGCCAGCAGCCTCCAACTAGCGCCTCCCTACAATGAGCAGTTCTTC	CASSLQLAPPYNEQFF
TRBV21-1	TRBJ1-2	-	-	TGTGCCAGCACCCCCAGCTACACCTTC	CASTPSYTF
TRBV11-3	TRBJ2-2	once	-	TGTGCCAGCAGCCAGGGGCCGGCCGGGGAGCTGTTTTTT	CASSQGPAGELFF
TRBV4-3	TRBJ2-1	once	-	TGCGCCAGCAGCCAAGGCGTAGCGGCGAGTGAGCAGTTCTTC	CASSQGVAASEQFF
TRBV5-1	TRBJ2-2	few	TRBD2	TGCGCCAGCAGCTTTGGCGGGAGGGCCATCGGGGAGCTGTTTTTT	CASSFGGRAIGELFF
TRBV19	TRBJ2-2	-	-	TGTGCCAGTAGTATCCTTTGGCCCGGGGAGCTGTTTTTT	CASSILWPGELFF
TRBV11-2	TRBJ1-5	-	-	TGTGCCAGCAGCTTAGACAACAATCAGCCCCAGCATTTT	CASSLDNNQPQHF
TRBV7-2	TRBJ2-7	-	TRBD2	TGTGCCAGCAGCTTAGGCGGGACTAGCGTCTACTACGAGCAGTACTTC	CASSLGGTSVYYEQYF
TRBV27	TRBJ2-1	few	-	TGTGCCAGCAGTTTATTCGCGGGGAGCTCCTACAATGAGCAGTTCTTC	CASSLFAGSSYNEQFF
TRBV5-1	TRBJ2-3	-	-	TGCGCCAGCAGCTTGCCGGCTAGCGGCACAGATACGCAGTATTTT	CASSLPASGTDTQYF
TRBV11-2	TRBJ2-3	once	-	TGTGCCAGCAGCTACGCAGGGGTGGGCACAGATACGCAGTATTTT	CASSYAGVGTDTQYF
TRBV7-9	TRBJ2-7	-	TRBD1	TGTGCCAGCAGCTTAGAGGAGACAGGGAACTCCTACGAGCAGTACTTC	CASSLEETGNSYEQYF
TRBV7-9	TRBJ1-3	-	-	TGTGCCAGCAGTCATACAGGGTCGGGAAACACCATATATTTT	CASSHTGSGNTIYF
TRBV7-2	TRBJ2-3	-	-	TGTGCCAGCAGCTTAGAGTCCGGGGGAACAGATACGCAGTATTTT	CASSLESGGTDTQYF
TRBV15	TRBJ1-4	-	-	TGTGCCACCAGCAATGCCAGGACAACTAATGAAAAACTGTTTTTT	CATSNARTTNEKLFF
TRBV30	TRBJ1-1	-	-	TGTGCCTACGCACGACAGCTTGAAGCTTTCTTT	CAYARQLEAFF
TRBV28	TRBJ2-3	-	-	TGTGCCAGCAGTTTTCAGGGGACAGATACGCAGTATTTT	CASSFQGTDTQYF
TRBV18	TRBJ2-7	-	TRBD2	TGTGCCAGCTCGGGAGGGAGCTCCTACGAGCAGTACTTC	CASSGGSSYEQYF
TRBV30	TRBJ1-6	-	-	TGTGCCTCAGACGGTTTCGGGAATTCACCCCTCCACTTT	CASDGFGNSPLHF
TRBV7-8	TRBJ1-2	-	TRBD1	TGTGCCAGCAGCATCGACAGGGCCCATCCAGATGGCTACACCTTC	CASSIDRAHPDGYTF
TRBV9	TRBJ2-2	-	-	TGTGCCAGCAGCGCAACCCTAAACACCGGGGAGCTGTTTTTT	CASSATLNTGELFF
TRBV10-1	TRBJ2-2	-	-	TGCGCCAGCAGTGAGTACCCAGGCCAGTTTGCGAACACCGGGGAGCTGTTTTTT	CASSEYPGQFANTGELFF
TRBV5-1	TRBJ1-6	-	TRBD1	TGCGCCAGCAGCTTGGAGGACAGGTGGAATTCACCCCTCCACTTT	CASSLEDRWNSPLHF
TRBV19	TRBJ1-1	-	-	TGTGCCAGTAGTATAGGGGGAGGCCGCACTGAAGCTTTCTTT	CASSIGGGRTEAFF
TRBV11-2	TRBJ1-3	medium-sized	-	TGTGCCAGCAGCCCTCGGACAAGAAACACCATATATTTT	CASSPRTRNTIYF
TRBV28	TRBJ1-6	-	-	TGTGCCAGCAGAGTCCAGCGTTCACCCCTCCACTTT	CASRVQRSPLHF
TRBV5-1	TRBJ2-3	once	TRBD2	TGCGCCAGCAGCCCTGCTAGCGGAAGTAGCACAGATACGCAGTATTTT	CASSPASGSSTDTQYF
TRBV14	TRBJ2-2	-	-	TGTGCCAGCAGCAAGCGACCCGGGGGTAACACCGGGGAGCTGTTTTTT	CASSKRPGGNTGELFF
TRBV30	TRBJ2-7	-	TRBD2	TGTGCCTGGGATAAGAGCGGGAGACAGTACGAGCAGTACTTC	CAWDKSGRQYEQYF
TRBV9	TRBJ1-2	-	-	TGTGCCAGCAGCCCGCGGGACCGGCCATTTGGCTATGGCTACACCTTC	CASSPRDRPFGYGYTF
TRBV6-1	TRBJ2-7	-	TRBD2	TGTGCCAGCAGTAGGACTAGCGGGAGTCAGTACGAGCAGTACTTC	CASSRTSGSQYEQYF
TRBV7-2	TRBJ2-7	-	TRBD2	TGTGCCAGCAGGCCGGGGGGGAGCTCCTACGAGCAGTACTTC	CASRPGGSSYEQYF
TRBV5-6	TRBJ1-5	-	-	TGTGCCAGCAGCCTCGGGGTAGGGAATCAGCCCCAGCATTTT	CASSLGVGNQPQHF
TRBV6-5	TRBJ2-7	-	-	TGTGCCAGCAACGCCGGGACTTCTTCCTACGAGCAGTACTTC	CASNAGTSSYEQYF
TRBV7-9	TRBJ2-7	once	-	TGTGCCAGCAGCCTGTCAGGCTCGTTTGACGAGCAGTACTTC	CASSLSGSFDEQYF
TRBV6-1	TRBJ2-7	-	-	TGTGCCAGCAGTGAAGGGGGCGCATCCTACGAGCAGTACTTC	CASSEGGASYEQYF